The 27 T cell receptor beta chains below were found in one sample sequenced in a study of PD-1 blockade in classical Hodgkin lymphoma. Time point specified: cycle 4 day 1 (C4D1), after less than seven weeks of nivolumab. Brentuximab vedotin exposure varied among the patients, all of whom had relapsed after autologous stem cell transplantation. TCRdb's table, derived via immunoSEQ multiplex PCR, lists solely in-frame clones and lacks some. The sample holds approximately 96,000 clones, about 93% seen once. The sequencing here drew on peripheral blood mononuclear cells (PBMCs), taken before the fourth cycle of nivolumab. Receptor source: a human donor with classical Hodgkin lymphoma.

The chain combines TRBV19 with TRBJ1-3, with a possible D match to TRBD1 (6 bases). Germline assignment: CDR1 LNHDA and CDR2 SQIVND (reference sequence). This CDR3 region has 16 residues. V was cut by 6 bases and J by 1 base, with 16 bases left in between. The DNA for the CDR3 is TGTGCCAGTAGGAGCAGGGGAATTTCGTCTGGAAACACCATATATTTT. Translated, it gives CASRSRGISSGNTIYF.

The gene calls are TRBV9 and TRBJ2-7, with 14 bases aligning to TRBD2. The CDR3 contains 15 residues. The V gene end was trimmed by 4 bases and the J gene end by 3 bases; junction bases not matched to a gene: 3. The germline V gene has CDR1 SGDLS and CDR2 YYNGEE. The CDR3 DNA follows: TGTGCCAGCAGCCCAGGGACTAGCGGGAGCTACGAGCAGTACTTC. It codes for CASSPGTSGSYEQYF.

J is TRBJ2-3 and V is TRBV27; D is tentatively TRBD1 or TRBD2 (6 bases each). CDR1 is MNHEY, CDR2 SMNVEV, per germline (reference sequence). V lost 3 bases, J lost 0 bases, and 7 bases lay in between. The CDR3 is 14 residues long. DNA of the CDR3: TGTGCCAGCAGTTTGGGGGGCAGCACAGATACGCAGTATTTT. It encodes CASSLGGSTDTQYF.

The chain recombines TRBV5-1 with TRBJ2-7, with 8 bases identical to TRBD2. Germline V CDR1 and CDR2: SGHRS, YFSETQ. V lost 3 bases and J lost 6; bases outside the gene matches: 8. There are 14 residues in the CDR3. The CDR3 reads CASSSGQREIEQYF. In DNA form, the CDR3 reads TGCGCCAGCAGCTCCGGGCAGCGGGAGATCGAGCAGTACTTC.

The chain uses TRBV5-8 and TRBJ2-7, with a tentative D call TRBD2 (6 bases). From germline, CDR1 is SGHTS and CDR2 YDEGEE. Trimming pared 3 bases from V and 3 bases from J, leaving 16 bases between. This CDR3 comprises 15 residues. For the CDR3, the DNA is TGTGCCAGCAGCTATCGGGGGACTCCACTCTACGAGCAGTACTTC. Protein sequence: CASSYRGTPLYEQYF.

The genes are TRBV10-3 and TRBJ1-1; 7 bases map to TRBD1. This CDR3 spans 14 amino acids. Germline V lookup: CDR1 ENHRY, CDR2 SYGVKD. V dropped 4 bases and J dropped 1; count of bases not matched to a gene: 3. The CDR3 protein is CAISGDRANTEAFF. CDR3 DNA sequence: TGTGCCATCAGTGGAGACAGGGCGAACACTGAAGCTTTCTTT.

The chain couples TRBV28 to TRBJ1-4, with TRBD1 identical over 7 bases. With V trimmed by 8 bases and J by 4 bases, 10 bases remained unmatched. The CDR3 is 15 residues long. Germline values: CDR1 MDHEN, CDR2 SYDVKM. The CDR3: CASEQGLVGNEKLFF. The CDR3 DNA sequence: TGTGCCAGCGAACAGGGGCTGGTTGGTAATGAAAAACTGTTTTTT. Based on the CDR3 plus reference TRBV28 and TRBJ1-4, the full variable domain is DVKVTQSSRYLVKRTGEKVFLECVQDMDHENMFWYRQDPGLGLRLIYFSYDVKMKEKGDIPEGYSVSREKKERFSLILESASTNQTSMYLCASEQGLVGNEKLFFGSGTQLSVL.

V and J are TRBV7-3 and TRBJ1-1; D is possibly TRBD1 (5 bases). The length of the CDR3 is 15 residues. The V end was cut by 2 bases, the J end by 0 bases, with 10 bases between. Germline V gives CDR1 SGHTA, CDR2 FQGTGA. The CDR3 sequence: CASSLGGRMNTEAFF. In DNA, the CDR3 is TGTGCCAGCAGCTTAGGGGGACGGATGAACACTGAAGCTTTCTTT.

The rearrangement joins TRBV4-1 to TRBJ1-5; the D is unclear. Germline CDR1 and CDR2: MGHRA and YSYEKL. The length of the CDR3 is 20 residues. V was pared by 0 bases and J by 0 bases, with 21 bases between. CDR3 nucleotides: TGCGCCAGCAGCCAAGATCGACTGGGCTTCGGTCGCAATAGCAATCAGCCCCAGCATTTT. Its protein is CASSQDRLGFGRNSNQPQHF.

In its sample, this clone was seen once. The rearrangement joins TRBV18 to TRBJ1-1; a weak D match, TRBD1 (5 bases). Trimming cost V 0 bases and J 3 bases, with 11 bases left between them. The CDR3 is 15 amino acids. Germline-derived CDR1 and CDR2 are KGHSH and LQKENI. The CDR3 region has the DNA TGTGCCAGCTCACCACCGCCAGGGCTGGACACTGAAGCTTTCTTT. Protein: CASSPPPGLDTEAFF. Filled out from reference TRBV18 and TRBJ1-1, the complete variable domain reads NAGVMQNPRHLVRRRGQEARLRCSPMKGHSHVYWYRQLPEEGLKFMVYLQKENIIDESGMPKERFSAEFPKEGPSILRIQQVVRGDSAAYFCASSPPPGLDTEAFFGQGTRLTVV.

This chain uses TRBV18 with TRBJ2-7; TRBD1 agrees at 10 bases. Trimming at V came to 5 bases and at J to 5 bases, leaving 12 bases not matched to a gene. This CDR3 has 16 residues. Looked up from germline, CDR1 is KGHSH and CDR2 is LQKENI. Written as DNA, the CDR3 is TGTGCCAGCTCAGATTACCTAGGGACAGGGGCACACGAGCAGTACTTC. As protein: CASSDYLGTGAHEQYF.

The chain links TRBV6-5 to TRBJ1-4; tentative D call: TRBD1 (6 bases). CDR1 and CDR2 from the germline V gene are MNHEY and SVGAGI. The CDR3 covers 13 residues. Between the trimmed V and J ends, which lost 11 bases and 10 bases, there was a span of 20 bases. CDR3 nucleotides: TGTGCCTCTAGGGGAGGGGCCAGGGGAAAACTGTTTTTT. Amino acids: CASRGGARGKLFF.

The chain has TRBV7-8 and TRBJ1-2; tentatively, D is TRBD1 (5 bases). With 8 bases removed from V and 1 base from J, the gap between germline ends came to 14 bases. CDR3 length: 14 residues. CDR1 SGHVS and CDR2 FQNEAQ come from the germline V gene. The CDR3 loop is CASGEGRFNYGYTF. CDR3 nucleotide sequence: TGTGCCAGCGGGGAGGGGAGATTTAACTATGGCTACACCTTC.

The V and J genes are TRBV19 and TRBJ2-5; D is uncertain. Germline lookup yields CDR1 LNHDA and CDR2 SQIVND (reference sequence). The CDR3 runs 14 residues. Trimming shortened V by 5 bases and J by 0 bases, and 10 bases separated the two germline ends. Here the CDR3 DNA reads TGTGCCAGTAGTGTCGGTGGGTACCAAGAGACCCAGTACTTC. Amino acid sequence: CASSVGGYQETQYF.

V and J are TRBV30 and TRBJ1-4; no clear D. There are 15 residues in the CDR3. CDR1 GTSNPN and CDR2 SVGIG come from the germline V gene (reference sequence). V lost 0 bases and J lost 8, with 16 bases in between. CDR3 bases: TGTGCCTGGAGTGTATCGAGGGTTGGATCGGAAAAACTGTTTTTT. This codes for CAWSVSRVGSEKLFF.

V gene TRBV30 combines with J gene TRBJ2-7; D possibly uses TRBD1 or TRBD2 (6 bases each). Germline lookup yields CDR1 GTSNPN and CDR2 SVGIG (reference sequence). With 0 bases removed from V and 5 bases from J, the gap between germline ends came to 17 bases. The CDR3 spans 15 residues. The CDR3 DNA follows: TGTGCCTGGAGTGTACTCCGGGGGCCAGATAACGAGCAGTACTTC. Its translation is CAWSVLRGPDNEQYF.

The chain combines TRBV5-1 with TRBJ2-5; D is possibly TRBD1 (6 bases). Germline V lookup: CDR1 SGHRS, CDR2 YFSETQ. The CDR3 sequence is 16 residues long. The V end was cut by 0 bases, the J end by 1 base, with 13 bases between. CDR3: CASSLVGTDSQETQYF. In DNA form, the CDR3 reads TGCGCCAGCAGCTTGGTGGGTACGGACAGCCAAGAGACCCAGTACTTC.

J is TRBJ2-5 and V is TRBV19; D unresolved. The length of the CDR3 is 13 residues. Deletions cut 6 bases from V and 5 bases from J, with 13 bases between. Germline V CDR1 and CDR2: LNHDA, SQIVND (reference sequence). The DNA for the CDR3 is TGTGCCAGTAGCCTCGGAGTGGAGGAGACCCAGTACTTC. Residues: CASSLGVEETQYF. The variable domain in full, completed from reference TRBV19 and TRBJ2-5, reads DGGITQSPKYLFRKEGQNVTLSCEQNLNHDAMYWYRQDPGQGLRLIYYSQIVNDFQKGDIAEGYSVSREKKESFPLTVTSAQKNPTAFYLCASSLGVEETQYFGPGTRLLVL.

The V call is TRBV19, the J call TRBJ1-1; D is unclear. The CDR3 is 13 residues long. Germline V CDR1 and CDR2: LNHDA, SQIVND (reference sequence). Trimming cost V 5 bases and J 3 bases, with 10 bases left between them. The CDR3, as DNA: TGTGCCAGTAGTGGGTCCAGAGACACTGAAGCTTTCTTT. Its translation: CASSGSRDTEAFF.

This chain connects TRBV4-1 to TRBJ1-1; the D is unclear. The CDR3 totals 15 residues. V was pared by 6 bases and J by 0 bases, with 14 bases between. Germline CDR1 and CDR2: MGHRA and YSYEKL. The CDR3 here is CASRGRVVLNTEAFF. The CDR3 coding sequence is TGCGCCAGCAGGGGGAGGGTAGTGTTGAACACTGAAGCTTTCTTT.

The chain couples TRBV11-2 to TRBJ2-3; 8 bases match TRBD1. The CDR3 is made up of 15 amino acids. Germline-derived CDR1 and CDR2 are SGHAT and FQNNGV. After removal of 7 bases from V and 0 bases from J, the junction contained 6 bases not matched to a gene. The CDR3 DNA follows: TGTGCCAGCAACCTAAGGGACAGGAGCACAGATACGCAGTATTTT. Its protein is CASNLRDRSTDTQYF. Full variable domain (rest looked up from reference TRBV11-2 and TRBJ2-3): EAGVAQSPRYKIIEKRQSVAFWCNPISGHATLYWYQQILGQGPKLLIQFQNNGVVDDSQLPKDRFSAERLKGVDSTLKIQPAKLEDSAVYLCASNLRDRSTDTQYFGPGTRLTVL.

The chain is built from TRBV10-3 and TRBJ2-3, with D possibly being TRBD2 (6 bases). Looked up from germline, CDR1 is ENHRY and CDR2 is SYGVKD. The CDR3 extends over 15 amino acids. V was cut by 6 bases and J by 4 bases, with 17 bases left in between. The CDR3 spells CAISRDWPLADTQYF. The CDR3 coding sequence is TGTGCCATCAGCCGGGACTGGCCCCTGGCAGATACGCAGTATTTT.

This CDR3 reads CASSQVATGTGPYEQYF. CDR3 DNA sequence: TGCGCCAGCAGCCAAGTGGCAACCGGGACAGGCCCATACGAGCAGTACTTC. This chain links TRBV4-1 with TRBJ2-7, with 8 bases fitting TRBD1. Trimming cost V 1 base and J 4 bases; bases outside gene matches: 12. CDR1 is MGHRA, CDR2 YSYEKL, per germline. This CDR3 is 17 amino acids long.

This clone was seen a single time. Germline and junction disagree at one end, which may indicate a read error. For the CDR3, the DNA is TGTGCCAGCACCTTAGGGCCCGCTTACAATGAGCAGTTCTTC. This encodes CASTLGPAYNEQFF. The V gene is TRBV7-2, the J gene TRBJ2-1; D not resolved. The CDR3 spans 14 residues. The germline V gene has CDR1 SGHTA and CDR2 FQGNSA.

This chain joins TRBV5-6 and TRBJ1-4; TRBD1 aligns across 9 bases. V was pared by 4 bases and J by 8 bases, with 12 bases of the junction left unmatched. The CDR3 covers 16 residues. Germline CDR1 is SGHDT and CDR2 is YYEEEE. The CDR3 loop is CASSPSQQGTGEKLFF. In DNA form, the CDR3 reads TGTGCCAGCAGCCCCTCCCAGCAGGGGACAGGGGAAAAACTGTTTTTT.

The chain joins TRBV9 to TRBJ2-3; no clear D. This CDR3 has 14 residues. Germline loops: CDR1 SGDLS, CDR2 YYNGEE. Trimming took 0 bases from V and 6 from J, leaving 11 bases between them. Here the CDR3 reads CASSVALVPDTQYF. The CDR3 DNA sequence: TGTGCCAGCAGCGTAGCCCTAGTCCCGGATACGCAGTATTTT.

V is TRBV29-1 and J is TRBJ1-1; tentative D call: TRBD1 (5 bases). Germline values: CDR1 SQVTM, CDR2 ANQGSEA. The V end was cut by 5 bases, the J end by 5 bases, with 15 bases between. The CDR3 is made up of 13 amino acids. The CDR3 nucleotides read TGCAGCGTTCCTATCCTGTGGGGGACTGAAGCTTTCTTT. This translates into CSVPILWGTEAFF.